This TCR beta chain was sequenced during a study of T-cell memory formation after mild COVID-19. The V segment lost 5 bases and the J segment 8 bases; nucleotides outside the gene matches: 10. The CDR3 spans 15 residues. TCRdb reprocessed the 5' RACE reads with MiXCR, giving one entry per CDR3 protein. The sample has approximately 290,000 distinct CDR3 sequences; approximately 15% are singletons. The sample holds a few counts of this clonotype. This TCR was recovered from a man younger than 30 who had mild COVID-19 (a few samples of this study predate the infection). Cell type and time point are not known. The rearrangement links TRBV12-3 or TRBV12-4 to TRBJ2-4; 9 positions agree with TRBD1. The specimen sequenced was PBMCs or a T cell subset sorted from them (not recorded which). The CDR3: CASSPPGTGFYIQYF. For the CDR3, the DNA is TGTGCCAGCAGTCCCCCCGGGACAGGGTTTTACATTCAGTACTTC.